This is a list of T cell receptor beta chains from one sample in a study of beta chain features in type 1 diabetes. Some clones are missing from TCRdb's copy, which holds only in-frame ones; the method was immunoSEQ multiplex PCR. The data contain about 150,000 clones, roughly 11% of them singletons. The sequenced sample was central memory CD4+ T cells from blood. The receptors here all came from a man between 18 and 35 years old in good health. The CDR3 runs from the conserved cysteine through the conserved F or W. The D gene is left open where the match is weak. Part of the rows lack a size; the others show once, few, many or a class for expanded clones.

clone_size,v_call,d_call,cdr3_length,j_call,cdr3_aa,cdr3_nt
.,TRBV11-1,.,16,TRBJ2-4,CASSLGEGVAKNIQYF,TGTGCCAGCAGCTTAGGTGAAGGGGTAGCCAAAAACATTCAGTACTTC
few,TRBV30,.,11,TRBJ1-2,CAWMWGYGYTF,TGTGCCTGGATGTGGGGATATGGCTACACCTTC
few,TRBV5-1,TRBD2,21,TRBJ2-7,CASSSQGVAEISGRPTYEQYF,TGCGCCAGCAGCTCTCAGGGGGTAGCGGAGATTAGCGGGAGGCCCACTTACGAGCAGTACTTC
.,TRBV28,.,14,TRBJ1-1,CASSLILGGTEAFF,TGTGCCAGCAGTTTGATCCTGGGAGGGACTGAAGCTTTCTTT
few,TRBV2,.,12,TRBJ2-7,CASSGQGYEQYF,TGTGCCAGCAGTGGGCAGGGGTACGAGCAGTACTTC
.,TRBV10-3,.,15,TRBJ1-1,CAISESGGMNTEAFF,TGTGCCATCAGTGAGTCTGGGGGGATGAACACTGAAGCTTTCTTT
few,TRBV4-1,TRBD2,15,TRBJ2-7,CASSQEGRAVYEQYF,TGCGCCAGCAGCCAAGAGGGGAGGGCTGTCTACGAGCAGTACTTC
few,TRBV28,.,12,TRBJ2-7,CASSGNLYEQYF,TGTGCCAGCAGTGGGAACCTCTACGAGCAGTACTTC
few,TRBV29-1,.,14,TRBJ2-1,CSVVFTSSYNEQFF,TGCAGCGTTGTTTTCACGAGCTCCTACAATGAGCAGTTCTTC
few,TRBV29-1,.,11,TRBJ1-2,CSAYLLYGYTF,TGCAGCGCATACCTCCTATATGGCTACACCTTC
few,TRBV19,TRBD2,14,TRBJ2-5,CASSPIAGQETQYF,TGTGCCAGTAGTCCCATAGCGGGCCAAGAGACCCAGTACTTC
few,TRBV10-3,.,12,TRBJ2-7,CATSGLTYEQYF,TGTGCCACCTCGGGCCTTACCTACGAGCAGTACTTC
many,TRBV7-9,.,15,TRBJ1-2,CASSSSSAGHYGYTF,TGTGCCAGCAGCTCTAGCTCGGCAGGGCACTATGGCTACACCTTC
few,TRBV7-2,.,13,TRBJ1-4,CASSFRRDEKLFF,TGTGCCAGCAGCTTCAGGAGGGACGAAAAACTGTTTTTT
few,TRBV29-1,.,11,TRBJ1-1,CSAPGVTEAFF,TGCAGCGCCCCCGGGGTAACTGAAGCTTTCTTT
.,TRBV5-4,.,13,TRBJ2-1,CASSGGAHNEQFF,TGTGCCAGCAGCGGAGGGGCTCACAATGAGCAGTTCTTC
few,TRBV5-1,TRBD2,16,TRBJ2-5,CASSLSTSGYQETQYF,TGCGCCAGCAGCTTGAGCACTAGCGGATACCAAGAGACCCAGTACTTC
few,TRBV27,.,14,TRBJ1-2,CASSPWGGDYGYTF,TGTGCCAGCAGCCCCTGGGGGGGTGACTATGGCTACACCTTC
few,TRBV7-2,TRBD2,17,TRBJ2-7,CASSLAGLAGNTYEQYF,TGTGCCAGCAGCTTAGCCGGACTAGCGGGTAATACCTACGAGCAGTACTTC
.,TRBV4-3,.,15,TRBJ1-3,CASSLDWTGGNTIYF,TGCGCCAGCAGCCTTGACTGGACCGGGGGGAACACCATATATTTT
many,TRBV9,TRBD2,19,TRBJ2-1,CASSVGPGTSDPRYNEQFF,TGTGCCAGCAGCGTAGGCCCCGGGACTAGCGACCCGCGGTACAATGAGCAGTTCTTC
once,TRBV29-1,TRBD2,11,TRBJ2-7,CSVAGGDEQYF,TGCAGCGTGGCCGGGGGGGACGAGCAGTACTTC
.,TRBV4-2,TRBD1,14,TRBJ2-1,CASSHAGQGNEQFF,TGTGCCAGCAGCCACGCCGGACAGGGGAATGAGCAGTTCTTC
.,TRBV10-3,.,14,TRBJ2-5,CASSYSNREETQYF,TGTGCCAGCAGTTACTCGAACAGGGAGGAGACCCAGTACTTC
.,TRBV7-2,.,13,TRBJ2-4,CASSLVGPADWYF,TGTGCCAGCAGCTTAGTGGGACCAGCCGATTGGTACTTC
few,TRBV5-1,.,14,TRBJ2-5,CASSLYQGRETQYF,TGCGCCAGCAGCCTATATCAGGGAAGAGAGACCCAGTACTTC
few,TRBV6-1,.,15,TRBJ2-1,CATTSITRGYNEQFF,TGTGCCACAACGAGTATAACTCGGGGTTACAATGAGCAGTTCTTC
.,TRBV4-3,.,15,TRBJ2-2,CASSQDGAPTGELFF,TGCGCCAGCAGCCAAGATGGCGCGCCCACCGGGGAGCTGTTTTTT
.,TRBV27,TRBD2,17,TRBJ2-6,CASTKLAGGPGANVLTF,TGTGCCAGCACCAAACTAGCGGGAGGGCCAGGGGCCAACGTCCTGACTTTC
many,TRBV29-1,.,13,TRBJ1-3,CSVQVFSGNTIYF,TGCAGCGTCCAGGTCTTCTCTGGAAACACCATATATTTT
many,TRBV28,TRBD1,15,TRBJ2-3,CASIDRDRATDTQYF,TGTGCCAGCATTGACCGGGACAGGGCAACAGATACGCAGTATTTT
.,TRBV5-4,.,15,TRBJ1-1,CASSGVGRMNTEAFF,TGTGCCAGCAGCGGTGTTGGAAGGATGAACACTGAAGCTTTCTTT
.,TRBV5-1,.,13,TRBJ2-7,CASSLVETYEQYF,TGCGCCAGCAGCTTGGTCGAGACCTACGAGCAGTACTTC
.,TRBV29-1,TRBD1,17,TRBJ2-3,CSVAIFPGDRTSDTQYF,TGCAGCGTTGCTATCTTTCCGGGGGACAGGACGTCAGATACGCAGTATTTT
few,TRBV10-3,TRBD1,13,TRBJ2-5,CAISEDRAETQYF,TGTGCCATCAGTGAGGACAGGGCAGAGACCCAGTACTTC
.,TRBV10-3,.,15,TRBJ2-7,CAITRDGQISYEQYF,TGTGCCATCACCCGGGACGGCCAAATTTCCTACGAGCAGTACTTC
.,TRBV29-1,.,13,TRBJ2-5,CSGRQSLGETQYF,TGCAGCGGTCGACAGAGCCTGGGGGAGACCCAGTACTTC
.,TRBV16,.,15,TRBJ1-5,CASSRTGYSNQPQHF,TGTGCCAGCAGCCGCACGGGATATAGCAATCAGCCCCAGCATTTT
few,TRBV28,TRBD2,13,TRBJ2-1,CSLRASGNNEQFF,TGTTCCCTCCGGGCTAGCGGAAACAATGAGCAGTTCTTC
few,TRBV5-5,TRBD2,15,TRBJ2-3,CASSVLAGRTDTQYF,TGTGCCAGCAGCGTCCTAGCGGGAAGGACAGATACGCAGTATTTT
few,TRBV18,.,16,TRBJ2-2,CASSPLGAENTGELFF,TGTGCCAGCTCACCACTCGGAGCGGAGAACACCGGGGAGCTGTTTTTT
many,TRBV14,.,16,TRBJ2-7,CASSQYSWGYAYEQYF,TGTGCCAGCAGTCAATACAGTTGGGGATACGCCTACGAGCAGTACTTC
few,TRBV7-9,.,14,TRBJ2-7,CASTPRGGSYEQYF,TGTGCCAGCACCCCTCGAGGGGGCTCCTACGAGCAGTACTTC
.,TRBV29-1,.,13,TRBJ1-1,CSGSGHLNTEAFF,TGCAGCGGGTCGGGACACCTGAACACTGAAGCTTTCTTT
.,TRBV5-1,TRBD2,16,TRBJ2-1,CASSLAGLAGYNEQFF,TGCGCCAGCAGCTTGGCCGGACTAGCGGGGTACAATGAGCAGTTCTTC
.,TRBV2,.,13,TRBJ2-3,CANRRGVADTQYF,TGTGCCAACAGGCGGGGAGTAGCAGATACGCAGTATTTT
.,TRBV7-9,TRBD2,13,TRBJ2-2,CASSPGGTGELFF,TGTGCCAGCAGCCCGGGGGGCACCGGGGAGCTGTTTTTT
.,TRBV27,TRBD2,17,TRBJ2-7,CASSLRVTGLAGPEQYF,TGTGCCAGCAGTTTAAGGGTCACGGGACTAGCGGGACCCGAGCAGTACTTC
few,TRBV30,.,14,TRBJ1-4,CAWSVRAGNEKLFF,TGTGCCTGGAGTGTTCGAGCGGGTAATGAAAAACTGTTTTTT
few,TRBV9,.,17,TRBJ2-1,CASSPPGAASSYNEQFF,TGTGCCAGCAGCCCCCCGGGTGCAGCAAGCTCCTACAATGAGCAGTTCTTC
.,TRBV29-1,.,11,TRBJ2-1,CSVETRNEQFF,TGCAGCGTGGAAACTCGGAATGAGCAGTTCTTC
.,TRBV28,.,14,TRBJ2-3,CASLRQRSTDTQYF,TGTGCCAGCCTTCGGCAGCGTAGCACAGATACGCAGTATTTT
.,TRBV7-2,.,15,TRBJ2-7,CASSLGSGGSYEQYF,TGTGCCAGCAGCTTAGGGTCCGGGGGCTCCTACGAGCAGTACTTC
few,TRBV20-1,.,11,TRBJ2-3,CSARDYDTQYF,TGCAGTGCTAGAGATTACGATACGCAGTATTTT
few,TRBV29-1,TRBD1,10,TRBJ2-5,CSAADREQYF,TGCAGCGCCGCAGACAGGGAGCAGTACTTC